This T cell receptor (beta chain) was identified during a study of OX40 agonist ivuxolimab in advanced cancers. The CDR3 extends over 15 amino acids. V was cut by 0 bases and J by 1 base, with 9 bases left in between. Germline CDR1 reads SGHRS; CDR2 reads YFSETQ. TCRdb's copy holds only in-frame clones and misses some; the assay was immunoSEQ multiplex PCR. The data show over 65,000 clones, approximately 90% seen once. This sample comprised CD4+ or CD8+ T cells sorted from blood, obtained in a trial of the OX40 agonist ivuxolimab. V is TRBV5-1 and J is TRBJ2-3; TRBD2 might be the D (6 bases). The sequence was collected from an adult with an advanced solid tumor such as melanoma, head and neck, liver or kidney cancer. The CDR3, as DNA: TGCGCCAGCAGCTTGGGAGGGACTGGCACAGATACGCAGTATTTT. Translation gives CASSLGGTGTDTQYF.